Listed below are T cell receptor beta chains from one sample, sequenced in a study of blood T cell repertoires in COVID-19. Clones were read by immunoSEQ multiplex PCR, and TCRdb kept only the in-frame ones, dropping some. Altogether roughly 70,000 clones are present, about 86% being singletons, with the ten largest covering approximately 29%. Material: peripheral blood. Receptor source: a human donor in a cohort sampled during active COVID-19. CDR3s include the opening cysteine and the closing phenylalanine or tryptophan. Fields, in order: D gene, clone size, CDR3 length, V gene, J gene, CDR3 DNA, CDR3 protein. A D gene is named only where the DNA matches it firmly. Clone size is shown for a subset of rows, as once, few, many or a class of expanded clone.

D gene: .
clone size: .
CDR3 length: 15
V gene: TRBV5-1
J gene: TRBJ2-3
CDR3 DNA: TGCGCCAGCAGCTTGGCCGTGGCAAGCACAGATACGCAGTATTTT
CDR3 protein: CASSLAVASTDTQYF

D gene: .
clone size: few
CDR3 length: 13
V gene: TRBV29-1
J gene: TRBJ1-6
CDR3 DNA: TGCAGCGTGAGGACAGACTATAATTCACCCCTCCACTTT
CDR3 protein: CSVRTDYNSPLHF

D gene: .
clone size: .
CDR3 length: 15
V gene: TRBV12-1
J gene: TRBJ1-3
CDR3 DNA: TGTGCCAGCAGCTTTGATCCCCCCGAGGGCCACACCATATATTTT
CDR3 protein: CASSFDPPEGHTIYF

D gene: .
clone size: .
CDR3 length: 11
V gene: TRBV6-5
J gene: TRBJ2-7
CDR3 DNA: TGTGCCAGCAGAGGGGTCTACGAGCAGTACTTC
CDR3 protein: CASRGVYEQYF

D gene: TRBD1
clone size: .
CDR3 length: 16
V gene: TRBV24-1
J gene: TRBJ2-1
CDR3 DNA: TGTGCCACCAGTGATCCACAGGGGATGGGGTACAATGAGCAGTTCTTC
CDR3 protein: CATSDPQGMGYNEQFF

D gene: TRBD1
clone size: .
CDR3 length: 13
V gene: TRBV25-1
J gene: TRBJ2-7
CDR3 DNA: TGTGCCAGCAGTACCCTAAAAACAGGGGGCGGGTACTTC
CDR3 protein: CASSTLKTGGGYF

D gene: TRBD2
clone size: .
CDR3 length: 15
V gene: TRBV7-8
J gene: TRBJ2-5
CDR3 DNA: TGTGCCAGCAGCCCGAACGGGGGGTGGCAAGAGACCCAGTACTTC
CDR3 protein: CASSPNGGWQETQYF

D gene: .
clone size: .
CDR3 length: 11
V gene: TRBV2
J gene: TRBJ1-1
CDR3 DNA: TGTGCCAGCCGGCGGGGGGGGATGGCTTTCTTT
CDR3 protein: CASRRGGMAFF

D gene: TRBD1
clone size: .
CDR3 length: 17
V gene: TRBV27
J gene: TRBJ2-6
CDR3 DNA: TGTGCCAGCAGTCCCACTCCGGACAGGACTGGGGCCAACGTCCTGACTTTC
CDR3 protein: CASSPTPDRTGANVLTF

D gene: TRBD1
clone size: few
CDR3 length: 15
V gene: TRBV11-1
J gene: TRBJ2-5
CDR3 DNA: TGTGCCAGCAGCTCCGGGACAGGGCCGCAAGAGACCCAGTACTTC
CDR3 protein: CASSSGTGPQETQYF

D gene: TRBD1
clone size: .
CDR3 length: 15
V gene: TRBV12-5
J gene: TRBJ2-3
CDR3 DNA: TGTGCTAGTGGGGGGACAGGGATTCTCACAGATACGCAGTATTTT
CDR3 protein: CASGGTGILTDTQYF

D gene: TRBD2
clone size: medium-sized
CDR3 length: 14
V gene: TRBV15
J gene: TRBJ2-5
CDR3 DNA: TGTGCCACCAGCACAACCGGGACTAGCGACGACCAGTACTTC
CDR3 protein: CATSTTGTSDDQYF

D gene: .
clone size: .
CDR3 length: 14
V gene: TRBV4-2
J gene: TRBJ2-5
CDR3 DNA: TGTGCCAGCAGCCAAGAAGGGGATGGGGAGACCCAGTACTTC
CDR3 protein: CASSQEGDGETQYF

D gene: TRBD2
clone size: .
CDR3 length: 15
V gene: TRBV10-3
J gene: TRBJ2-1
CDR3 DNA: TGTGCCATCAGTGAGCTAGCGGGGGGCTACAATGAGCAGTTCTTC
CDR3 protein: CAISELAGGYNEQFF

D gene: TRBD1
clone size: .
CDR3 length: 15
V gene: TRBV28
J gene: TRBJ1-2
CDR3 DNA: TGTGCCAGCAGTTTCCGCCCGGGGACAGGGTTTGGCTACACCTTC
CDR3 protein: CASSFRPGTGFGYTF

D gene: .
clone size: .
CDR3 length: 14
V gene: TRBV5-6
J gene: TRBJ2-7
CDR3 DNA: TGTGCCAGCAGCTTTGTGACTACCGGATACGAGCAGTACTTC
CDR3 protein: CASSFVTTGYEQYF

D gene: .
clone size: .
CDR3 length: 15
V gene: TRBV5-8
J gene: TRBJ2-1
CDR3 DNA: TGTGCCAGCAGCTTCCGAACTAGCCACTACAATGAGCAGTTCTTC
CDR3 protein: CASSFRTSHYNEQFF

D gene: .
clone size: .
CDR3 length: 15
V gene: TRBV4-3
J gene: TRBJ1-3
CDR3 DNA: TGCGCCAGCAGCCAGGATACAGGGTCTGGAAACACCATATATTTT
CDR3 protein: CASSQDTGSGNTIYF